This T cell receptor beta chain was recovered during a study of blood T cell repertoires in COVID-19. Study details: The United States, Italy and Spain provided the acute and convalescent COVID-19 samples. The analysed material was cDNA or gDNA that came from T cells, B-cell-depleted T cells, or PBMCs.

Symptom resolution, clearance, or two negative PCRs marked donors in Cohort 3 as recovered. Original processing notes: By means of reference gene primer amplification, nucleated cell counts were estimated. Only in-frame clones appear in the TCRdb table, and some are missing; sequencing was by immunoSEQ multiplex PCR. V and J calls and clone size are those listed in that table; D and trimming were worked out from the DNA. This sample has 370,000 or so clones, with 87% found just once. This CDR3 is built from 15 residues. The germline CDR1 and CDR2 sequences are LNHNV and YYDKDF (reference sequence). V shed 1 base and J shed 2 bases, with 11 bases lying between them.

This receptor was obtained from a man aged 30 to 39 who had recovered from COVID-19. The source material was PBMCs or T cells enriched from blood (not recorded which). The chain joins TRBV15 to TRBJ2-5; D is perhaps TRBD1 (5 bases). This chain's CDR3 is CATSRGSGNQETQYF. The CDR3 region has the DNA TGTGCCACCAGCAGAGGATCAGGGAATCAAGAGACCCAGTACTTC. Combining the CDR3 with reference TRBV15 and TRBJ2-5 gives the whole variable domain DAMVIQNPRYQVTQFGKPVTLSCSQTLNHNVMYWYQQKSSQAPKLLFHYYDKDFNNEADTPDNFQSRRPNTSFCFLDIRSPGLGDTAMYLCATSRGSGNQETQYFGPGTRLLVL.